This entry describes one T cell receptor beta chain. Its antigen is not identified. This table comes from immunoSEQ multiplex PCR, and its TCRdb copy is limited to in-frame clones, with some not included. This table has more than 90,000 clones, around 80% appearing once. With ipilimumab providing CTLA-4 blockade, focal radiation was administered to patients who had chemo-refractory metastatic non-small-cell lung cancer. The data derive from a study of radiotherapy plus CTLA-4 blockade in lung cancer. The study's findings and limits: Increased serum interferon-beta after radiation also reportedly predicted response strongly.

CDR3 size: 13 residues. Per the germline V gene, CDR1 is MGHDK and CDR2 is SYGVNS. Trimming took off 5 bases at V and 4 bases at J, with 9 bases between the two ends. The genes are TRBV25-1 and TRBJ1-3; possible D gene TRBD1, 6 bases. This sample comprised peripheral blood, obtained from a patient treated with radiotherapy plus ipilimumab. This TCR was recovered from a human donor with non-small cell lung cancer that progressed on radiotherapy plus ipilimumab. The DNA of the CDR3 is TGTGCCAGCAGTACAGGGACCGGAAACACCATATATTTT. Its translation is CASSTGTGNTIYF.